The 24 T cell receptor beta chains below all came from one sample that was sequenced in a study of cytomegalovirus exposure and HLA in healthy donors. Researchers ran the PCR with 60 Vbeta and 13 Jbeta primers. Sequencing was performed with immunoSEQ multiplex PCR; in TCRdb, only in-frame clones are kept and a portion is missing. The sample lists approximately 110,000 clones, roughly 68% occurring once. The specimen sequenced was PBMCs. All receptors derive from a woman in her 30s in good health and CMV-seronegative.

CDR3 in DNA: TGTGCCAGCAGTTTGGGACAGGGAAACGAGCAGTACTTC. Protein: CASSLGQGNEQYF. The gene calls are TRBV27 and TRBJ2-7; 9 nucleotides align to TRBD1. The germline V gene has CDR1 MNHEY and CDR2 SMNVEV (reference sequence). This CDR3 comprises 13 residues. Trimming at V came to 3 bases and at J to 5 bases, leaving 2 bases not matched to a gene.

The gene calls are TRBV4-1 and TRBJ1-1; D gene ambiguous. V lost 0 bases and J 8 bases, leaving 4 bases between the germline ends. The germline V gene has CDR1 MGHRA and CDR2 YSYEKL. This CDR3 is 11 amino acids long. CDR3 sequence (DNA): TGCGCCAGCAGCCAAGATCGGGAAGCTTTCTTT. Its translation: CASSQDREAFF.

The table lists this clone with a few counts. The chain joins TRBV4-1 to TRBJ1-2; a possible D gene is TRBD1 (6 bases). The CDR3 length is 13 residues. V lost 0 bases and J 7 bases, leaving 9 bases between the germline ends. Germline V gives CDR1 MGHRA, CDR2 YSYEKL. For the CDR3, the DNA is TGCGCCAGCAGCCAAGAGGGGGCCGGTGGCTACACCTTC. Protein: CASSQEGAGGYTF.

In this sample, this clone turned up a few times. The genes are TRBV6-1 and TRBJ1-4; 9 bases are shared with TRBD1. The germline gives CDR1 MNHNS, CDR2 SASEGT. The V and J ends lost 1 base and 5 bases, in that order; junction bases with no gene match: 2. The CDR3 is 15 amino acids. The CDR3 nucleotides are TGTGCCAGCAGTGAAGTTACAGGGGGCAATGAAAAACTGTTTTTT. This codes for CASSEVTGGNEKLFF.

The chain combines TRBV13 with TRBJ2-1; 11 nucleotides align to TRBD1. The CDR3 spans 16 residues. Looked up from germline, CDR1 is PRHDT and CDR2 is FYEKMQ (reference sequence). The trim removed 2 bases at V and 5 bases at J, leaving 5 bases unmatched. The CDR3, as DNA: TGTGCCAGCAGCTTATTTCGGACAGGGGGCCACAATGAGCAGTTCTTC. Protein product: CASSLFRTGGHNEQFF.

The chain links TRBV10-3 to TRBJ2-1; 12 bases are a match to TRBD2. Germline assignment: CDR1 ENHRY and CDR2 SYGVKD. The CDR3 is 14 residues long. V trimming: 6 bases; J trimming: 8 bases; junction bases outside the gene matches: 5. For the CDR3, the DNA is TGTGCCATCAGCCCGACTAGCGGGAGTCATGAGCAGTTCTTC. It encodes CAISPTSGSHEQFF.

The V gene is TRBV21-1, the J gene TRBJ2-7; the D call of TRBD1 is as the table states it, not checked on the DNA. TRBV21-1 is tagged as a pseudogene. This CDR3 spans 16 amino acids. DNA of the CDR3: TGTGCCAGCAGCACGATAGACAGGGTGCTCCCCTACGAGCAGTACTTC. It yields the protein CASSTIDRVLPYEQYF.

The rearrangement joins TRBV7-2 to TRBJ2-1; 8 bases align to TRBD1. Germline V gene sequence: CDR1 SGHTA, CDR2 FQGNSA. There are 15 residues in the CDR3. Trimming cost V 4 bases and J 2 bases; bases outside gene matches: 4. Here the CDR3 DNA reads TGTGCCAGCAGCTACACAGGGGGAACCTACAATGAGCAGTTCTTC. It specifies CASSYTGGTYNEQFF.

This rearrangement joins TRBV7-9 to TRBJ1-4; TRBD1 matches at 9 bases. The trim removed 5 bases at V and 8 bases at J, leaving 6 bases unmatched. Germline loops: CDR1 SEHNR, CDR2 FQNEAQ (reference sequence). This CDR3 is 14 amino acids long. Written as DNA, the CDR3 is TGTGCCAGCAGCACACAGGGGGCGCAGGAAAAACTGTTTTTT. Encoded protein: CASSTQGAQEKLFF.

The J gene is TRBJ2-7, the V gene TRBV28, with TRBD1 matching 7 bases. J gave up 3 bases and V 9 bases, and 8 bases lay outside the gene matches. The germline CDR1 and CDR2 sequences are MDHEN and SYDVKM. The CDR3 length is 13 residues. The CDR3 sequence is CASKTGFVYEQYF. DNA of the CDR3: TGTGCCAGTAAGACAGGGTTCGTCTACGAGCAGTACTTC.

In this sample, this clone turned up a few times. CDR3 nucleotides: TGTGCCAGCAATACTGGGACAGGGGGTGAAAAACTGTTTTTT. This gives the protein CASNTGTGGEKLFF. V is TRBV6-1 and J is TRBJ1-4; TRBD1 aligns across 11 bases. Per germline, CDR1 MNHNS and CDR2 SASEGT. CDR3 length: 14 amino acids. After removal of 7 bases from V and 7 bases from J, the junction contained 5 bases not matched to a gene.

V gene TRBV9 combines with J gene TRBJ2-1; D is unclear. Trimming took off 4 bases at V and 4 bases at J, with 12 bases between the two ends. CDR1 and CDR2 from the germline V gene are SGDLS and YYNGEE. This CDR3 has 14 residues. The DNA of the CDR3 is TGTGCCAGCAGCACCCGACACGGATACAATGAGCAGTTCTTC. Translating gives CASSTRHGYNEQFF.

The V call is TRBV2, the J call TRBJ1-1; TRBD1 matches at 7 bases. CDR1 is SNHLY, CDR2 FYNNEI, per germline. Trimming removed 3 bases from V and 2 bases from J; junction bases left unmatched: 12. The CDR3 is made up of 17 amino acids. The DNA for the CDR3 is TGTGCCAGCAGTGAGGGACAGTCGCTCCATTATAACACTGAAGCTTTCTTT. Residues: CASSEGQSLHYNTEAFF. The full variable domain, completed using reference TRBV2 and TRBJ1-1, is EPEVTQTPSHQVTQMGQEVILRCVPISNHLYFYWYRQILGQKVEFLVSFYNNEISEKSEIFDDQFSVERPDGSNFTLKIRSTKLEDSAMYFCASSEGQSLHYNTEAFFGQGTRLTVV.

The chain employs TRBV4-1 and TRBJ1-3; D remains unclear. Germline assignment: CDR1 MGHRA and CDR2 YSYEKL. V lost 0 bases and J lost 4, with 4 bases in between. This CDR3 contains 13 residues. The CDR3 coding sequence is TGCGCCAGCAGCCAAGATGCGGGAAACACCATATATTTT. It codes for CASSQDAGNTIYF.

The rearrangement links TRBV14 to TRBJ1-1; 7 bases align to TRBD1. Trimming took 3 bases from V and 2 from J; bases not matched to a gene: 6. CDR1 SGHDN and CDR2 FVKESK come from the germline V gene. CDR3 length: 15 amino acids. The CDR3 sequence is CASSQDRLLNTEAFF. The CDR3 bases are TGTGCCAGCAGCCAGGACAGGCTATTAAACACTGAAGCTTTCTTT.

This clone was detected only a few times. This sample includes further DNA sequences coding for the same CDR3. The CDR3 nucleotides read TGTGCCAGCAGTTTCGCAGGAATTCAGTACTTC. Translation gives CASSFAGIQYF. This chain joins TRBV27 and TRBJ2-7; unclear D gene. The ends were cut back, 3 bases at V and 10 bases at J, with 10 bases in the middle. CDR1 MNHEY and CDR2 SMNVEV come from the germline V gene (reference sequence). The length of the CDR3 is 11 residues.

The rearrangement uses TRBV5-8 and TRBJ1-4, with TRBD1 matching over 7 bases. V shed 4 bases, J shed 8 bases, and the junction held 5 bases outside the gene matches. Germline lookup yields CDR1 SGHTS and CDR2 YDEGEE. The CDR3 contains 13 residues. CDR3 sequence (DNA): TGTGCCAGCAGCAAGACAGGGAGCGAAAAACTGTTTTTT. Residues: CASSKTGSEKLFF.

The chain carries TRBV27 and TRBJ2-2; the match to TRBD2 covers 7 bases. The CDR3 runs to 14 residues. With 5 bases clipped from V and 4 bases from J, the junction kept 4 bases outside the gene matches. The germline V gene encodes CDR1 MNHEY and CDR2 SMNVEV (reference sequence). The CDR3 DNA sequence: TGTGCCAGCAGTGGGGGACTACCCACCGGGGAGCTGTTTTTT. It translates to CASSGGLPTGELFF.

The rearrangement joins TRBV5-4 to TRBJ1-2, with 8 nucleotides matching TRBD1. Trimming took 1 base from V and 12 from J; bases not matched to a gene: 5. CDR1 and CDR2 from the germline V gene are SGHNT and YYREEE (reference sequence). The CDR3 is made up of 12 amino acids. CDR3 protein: CASSLSGQGDTF. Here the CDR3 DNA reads TGTGCCAGCAGCTTGTCCGGACAGGGAGACACCTTC.

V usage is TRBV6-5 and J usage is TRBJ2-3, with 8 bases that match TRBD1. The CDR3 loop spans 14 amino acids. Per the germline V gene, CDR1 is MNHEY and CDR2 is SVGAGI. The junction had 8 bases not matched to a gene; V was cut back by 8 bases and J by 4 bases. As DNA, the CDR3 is TGTGCCAGCGGGGCAGGGGGCGGGCCAGATACGCAGTATTTT. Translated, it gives CASGAGGGPDTQYF.

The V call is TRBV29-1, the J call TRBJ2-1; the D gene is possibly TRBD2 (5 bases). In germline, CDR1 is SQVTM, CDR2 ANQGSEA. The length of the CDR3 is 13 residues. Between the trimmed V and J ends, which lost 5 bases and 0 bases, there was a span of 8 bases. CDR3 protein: CSVLASSYNEQFF. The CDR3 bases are TGCAGCGTTCTAGCCTCCTCCTACAATGAGCAGTTCTTC.

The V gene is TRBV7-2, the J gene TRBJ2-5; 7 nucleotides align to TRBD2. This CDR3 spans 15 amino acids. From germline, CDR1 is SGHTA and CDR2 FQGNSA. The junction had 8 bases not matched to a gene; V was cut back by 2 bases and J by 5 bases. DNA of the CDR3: TGTGCCAGCAGCTTAAGTTCGACTAGCCTCGAGACCCAGTACTTC. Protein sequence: CASSLSSTSLETQYF.

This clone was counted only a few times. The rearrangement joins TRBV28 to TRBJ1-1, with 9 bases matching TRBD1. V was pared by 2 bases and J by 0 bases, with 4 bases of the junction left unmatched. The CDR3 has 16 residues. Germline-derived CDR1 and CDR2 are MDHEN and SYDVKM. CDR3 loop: CASSLGTGRMNTEAFF. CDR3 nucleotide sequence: TGTGCCAGCAGTTTAGGGACAGGGAGAATGAACACTGAAGCTTTCTTT.

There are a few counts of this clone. CDR3 sequence (DNA): TGTGCCAGCAGCCAACCCACAGGGTCCAGCTACGAGCAGTACTTC. Translation gives CASSQPTGSSYEQYF. V gene TRBV7-8 combines with J gene TRBJ2-7; tentative D call: TRBD1 (6 bases). V lost 5 bases and J 3 bases, leaving 17 bases between the germline ends. This CDR3 comprises 15 residues. The germline gives CDR1 SGHVS, CDR2 FQNEAQ.